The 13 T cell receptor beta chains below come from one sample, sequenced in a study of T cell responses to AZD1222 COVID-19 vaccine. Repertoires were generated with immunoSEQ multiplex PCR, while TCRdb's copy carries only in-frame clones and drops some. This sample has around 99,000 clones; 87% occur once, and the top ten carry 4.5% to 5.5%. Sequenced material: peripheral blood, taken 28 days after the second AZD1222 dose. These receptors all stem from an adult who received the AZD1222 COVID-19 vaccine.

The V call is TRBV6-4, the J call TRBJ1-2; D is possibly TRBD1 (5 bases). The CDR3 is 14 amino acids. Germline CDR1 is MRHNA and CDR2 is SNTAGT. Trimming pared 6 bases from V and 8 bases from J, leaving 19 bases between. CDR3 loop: CASSPQDRAGGYTF. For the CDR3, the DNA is TGTGCCAGCAGCCCACAGGATCGAGCGGGCGGCTACACCTTC.

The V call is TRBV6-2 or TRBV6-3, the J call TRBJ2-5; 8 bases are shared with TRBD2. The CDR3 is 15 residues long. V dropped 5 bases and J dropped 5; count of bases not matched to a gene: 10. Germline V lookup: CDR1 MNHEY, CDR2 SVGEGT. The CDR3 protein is CASSLLGRGEETQYF. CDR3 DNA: TGTGCCAGCAGTCTCCTCGGGAGGGGAGAGGAGACCCAGTACTTC.

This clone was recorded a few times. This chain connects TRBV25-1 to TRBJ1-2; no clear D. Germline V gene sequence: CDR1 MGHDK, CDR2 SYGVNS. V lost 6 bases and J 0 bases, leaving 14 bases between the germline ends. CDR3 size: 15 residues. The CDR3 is CASSPSSSANYGYTF. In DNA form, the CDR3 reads TGTGCCAGCAGCCCTTCGTCGTCAGCTAACTATGGCTACACCTTC.

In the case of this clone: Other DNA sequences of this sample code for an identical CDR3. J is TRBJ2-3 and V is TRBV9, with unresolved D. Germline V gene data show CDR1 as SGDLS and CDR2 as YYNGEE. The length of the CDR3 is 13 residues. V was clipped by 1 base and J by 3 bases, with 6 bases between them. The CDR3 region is CASSVQGTDTQYF. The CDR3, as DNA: TGTGCCAGCAGCGTACAAGGGACAGATACGCAGTATTTT.

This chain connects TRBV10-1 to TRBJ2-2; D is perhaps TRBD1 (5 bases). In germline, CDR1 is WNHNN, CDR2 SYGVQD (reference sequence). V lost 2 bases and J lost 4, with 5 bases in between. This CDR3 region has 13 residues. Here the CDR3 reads CASSEDSTGELFF. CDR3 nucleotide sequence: TGCGCCAGCAGTGAGGACAGCACCGGGGAGCTGTTTTTT.

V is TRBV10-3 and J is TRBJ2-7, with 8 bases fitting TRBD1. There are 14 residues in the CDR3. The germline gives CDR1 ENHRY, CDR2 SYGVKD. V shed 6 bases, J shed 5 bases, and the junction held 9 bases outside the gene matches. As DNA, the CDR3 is TGTGCCATCAGGACCGGGACAGGCAGCGACGAGCAGTACTTC. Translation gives CAIRTGTGSDEQYF.

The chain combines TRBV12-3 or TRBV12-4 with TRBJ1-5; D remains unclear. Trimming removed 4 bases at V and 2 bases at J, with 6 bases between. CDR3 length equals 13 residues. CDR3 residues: CASSSGGNQPQHF. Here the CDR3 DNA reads TGTGCCAGCAGTTCCGGGGGCAATCAGCCCCAGCATTTT.

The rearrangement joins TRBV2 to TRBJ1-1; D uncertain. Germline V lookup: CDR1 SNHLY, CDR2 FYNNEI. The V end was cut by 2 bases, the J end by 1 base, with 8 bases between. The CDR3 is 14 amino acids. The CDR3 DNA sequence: TGTGCCAGCAGTGAACTGGGAGGGAACACTGAAGCTTTCTTT. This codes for CASSELGGNTEAFF.

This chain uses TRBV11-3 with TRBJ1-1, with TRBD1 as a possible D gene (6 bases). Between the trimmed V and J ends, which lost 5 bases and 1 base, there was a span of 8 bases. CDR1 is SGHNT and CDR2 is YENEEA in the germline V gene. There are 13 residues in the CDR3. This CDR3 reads CASSNRENTEAFF. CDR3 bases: TGTGCCAGCAGCAACAGGGAGAACACTGAAGCTTTCTTT.

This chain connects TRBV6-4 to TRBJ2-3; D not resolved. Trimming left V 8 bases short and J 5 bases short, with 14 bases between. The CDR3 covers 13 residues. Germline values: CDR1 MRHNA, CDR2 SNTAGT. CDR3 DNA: TGTGCCAGCTCGATAGGGTTTAGAGATACGCAGTATTTT. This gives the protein CASSIGFRDTQYF.

CDR3 DNA sequence: TGTGCCAGTAGTGCCACCGGGACTAGCGGGGAATACGAGCAGTACTTC. Protein sequence: CASSATGTSGEYEQYF. The V gene is TRBV19, the J gene TRBJ2-7; 13 positions agree with TRBD2. CDR1 and CDR2 (germline): LNHDA, SQIVND (reference sequence). V lost 5 bases and J lost 4; bases outside the gene matches: 8. The CDR3 is 16 residues long.

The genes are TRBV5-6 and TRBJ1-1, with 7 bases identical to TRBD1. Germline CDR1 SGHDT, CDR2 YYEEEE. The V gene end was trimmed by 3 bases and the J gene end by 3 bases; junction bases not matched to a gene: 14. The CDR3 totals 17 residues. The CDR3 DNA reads TGTGCCAGCAGCTCCCAGGAGCGCAGGGGGAGTTACACTGAAGCTTTCTTT. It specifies CASSSQERRGSYTEAFF.

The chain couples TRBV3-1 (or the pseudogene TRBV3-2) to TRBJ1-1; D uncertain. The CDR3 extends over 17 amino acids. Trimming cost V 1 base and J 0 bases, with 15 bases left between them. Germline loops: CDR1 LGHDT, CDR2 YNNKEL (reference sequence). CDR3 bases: TGTGCCAGCAGCCAAGGAGGTGGCCTTATTCTGAACACTGAAGCTTTCTTT. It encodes CASSQGGGLILNTEAFF.